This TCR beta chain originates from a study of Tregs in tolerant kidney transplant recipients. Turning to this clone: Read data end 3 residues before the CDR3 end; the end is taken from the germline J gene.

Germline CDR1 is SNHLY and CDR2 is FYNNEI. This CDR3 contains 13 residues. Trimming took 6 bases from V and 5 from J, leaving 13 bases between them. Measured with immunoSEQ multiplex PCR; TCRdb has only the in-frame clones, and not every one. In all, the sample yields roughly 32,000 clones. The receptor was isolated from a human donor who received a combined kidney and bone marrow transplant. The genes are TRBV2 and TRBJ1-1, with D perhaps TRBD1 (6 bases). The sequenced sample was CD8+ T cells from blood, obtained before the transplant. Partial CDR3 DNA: TGTGCCAGCAGGCTCCGGACAGTGACTGAA. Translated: CASRLRTVTE. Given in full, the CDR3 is CASRLRTVTEAFF.